Each of the 7 T cell receptor beta chains below was sequenced from the same sample in a study of T cells in Graves' hyperthyroidism and ophthalmopathy. RNA transcripts yielded amplified TCR beta CDR3 regions. HTBI primers were the set used in a first-round RT-PCR of the TCR CDR3. TCRdb fed the multiplex PCR reads into MiXCR, producing one record per CDR3 protein. This sample has about 500,000 distinct CDR3 sequences, with 16% found just once. Sequenced sample: blood. Receptors originate from a woman in her 30s with Graves' ophthalmopathy.

This clonotype was counted ten times or more. DNA of the CDR3: TGTGCCAGCAGTCGACTAGCGGGAAACTTCTACGAGCAGTACTTC. The encoded protein is CASSRLAGNFYEQYF. V usage is TRBV6-1 and J usage is TRBJ2-7; 11 nucleotides line up with TRBD2. The CDR3 spans 15 residues. The V gene's germline CDR1 is MNHNS and CDR2 SASEGT. With 5 bases clipped from V and 3 bases from J, the junction kept 6 bases outside the gene matches.

This clonotype occurred a few times. V and J are TRBV5-1 and TRBJ2-2; 9 bases are a match to TRBD1. This CDR3 is built from 15 residues. The trim removed 4 bases at V and 6 bases at J, leaving 7 bases unmatched. The germline V gene encodes CDR1 SGHRS and CDR2 YFSETQ. DNA for the CDR3: TGCGCCAGCAGCCCCCCGGGACAGGGCTCCGGGGAGCTGTTTTTT. Protein: CASSPPGQGSGELFF.

In this sample, this clonotype turned up a few times. CDR3 DNA sequence: TGTGCCAGTAGTAGTGTCACAGAACCCACCGGGGAGCTGTTTTTT. This translates into CASSSVTEPTGELFF. The V call is TRBV19, the J call TRBJ2-2; D call uncertain. The CDR3 totals 15 residues. Germline V gene lookup returns CDR1 LNHDA and CDR2 SQIVND (reference sequence). V lost 4 bases to trimming and J lost 4 bases, with 13 bases between them. Complete variable domain (other parts from reference TRBV19 and TRBJ2-2): DGGITQSPKYLFRKEGQNVTLSCEQNLNHDAMYWYRQDPGQGLRLIYYSQIVNDFQKGDIAEGYSVSREKKESFPLTVTSAQKNPTAFYLCASSSVTEPTGELFFGEGSRLTVL.

The chain joins TRBV7-3 to TRBJ2-3; 9 bases line up with TRBD2. V shed 5 bases, J shed 1 base, and the junction held 7 bases outside the gene matches. In germline, CDR1 is SGHTA, CDR2 FQGTGA. CDR3 length equals 16 residues. The chain's CDR3 is CASSISGSWGTDTQYF. Written as DNA, the CDR3 is TGTGCCAGCAGCATTAGCGGGAGTTGGGGCACAGATACGCAGTATTTT.

This sequence joins TRBV7-9 and TRBJ2-7, with 7 bases matching TRBD2. The J call is in doubt because the DNA end fits TRBJ2-1 better. CDR3 length: 14 residues. Germline loops: CDR1 SEHNR, CDR2 FQNEAQ (reference sequence). The CDR3: CASSLTGGGYEQFF. DNA of the CDR3: TGTGCCAGCAGCTTAACGGGAGGCGGGTACGAGCAGTTCTTC.

The chain combines TRBV4-2 with TRBJ2-1, with a weak D call TRBD2 (5 bases). V lost 0 bases to trimming and J lost 2 bases, with 14 bases between them. The germline gives CDR1 LGHNA, CDR2 YNFKEQ. There are 17 residues in the CDR3. The DNA of the CDR3 is TGTGCCAGCAGCCAAGATTTCGGAGGCCCCCCCTACAATGAGCAGTTCTTC. Amino acids: CASSQDFGGPPYNEQFF.

CDR3 loop: CASSQRRERTGELFF. The CDR3 region has the DNA TGTGCCAGCAGCCAACGGCGGGAGCGGACCGGGGAGCTGTTTTTT. The chain uses TRBV9 and TRBJ2-2, with 7 nucleotides matching TRBD2. Trimming took 4 bases from V and 5 from J; bases not matched to a gene: 8. CDR1 is SGDLS and CDR2 is YYNGEE in the germline V gene. The CDR3 has 15 residues.